A single sample gave rise to the 17 T cell receptor beta chains below, sequenced in a study of cytomegalovirus exposure and HLA in healthy donors. In the PCR, 60 Vbeta and 13 Jbeta primers were used. Repertoires were generated with immunoSEQ multiplex PCR, while TCRdb's copy carries only in-frame clones and drops some. Of about 140,000 clones in the sample, just under 85% were seen once. The sample consisted of PBMCs. Receptors originate from a woman aged 40-49 years in good health and CMV-seronegative.

The DNA for the CDR3 is TGTGCCAGCAGTACCGGGACTAGCGGGAGAGGCTACGAGCAGTACTTC. This sequence encodes CASSTGTSGRGYEQYF. The rearrangement links TRBV2 to TRBJ2-7; 14 bases align to TRBD2. V lost 5 bases to trimming and J lost 3 bases; unmatched junction nucleotides: 6. Per the germline V gene, CDR1 is SNHLY and CDR2 is FYNNEI. The CDR3 loop spans 16 amino acids.

This clone was recorded only once. For the CDR3, the DNA is TGTGCCAGCAGCTTAGTACAGGCACCTAACTATGGCTACACCTTC. Its protein is CASSLVQAPNYGYTF. The gene calls are TRBV7-8 and TRBJ1-2, with a weak D call TRBD1 (5 bases). The CDR3 runs 15 residues. Between the trimmed V and J ends, which lost 1 base and 0 bases, there was a span of 9 bases. Germline V gene lookup returns CDR1 SGHVS and CDR2 FQNEAQ.

This clone was observed a single time. V and J are TRBV5-1 and TRBJ2-1; the match to TRBD2 covers 7 bases. Germline values: CDR1 SGHRS, CDR2 YFSETQ. The CDR3 consists of 14 residues. Trimming removed 0 bases from V and 5 bases from J; junction bases left unmatched: 2. CDR3 residues: CASSLDGRHNEQFF. CDR3 nucleotide sequence: TGCGCCAGCAGCTTGGACGGGAGGCACAATGAGCAGTTCTTC.

The rearrangement uses TRBV7-6 and TRBJ2-1, with a possible D match to TRBD2 (6 bases). CDR1 and CDR2 (germline): SGHVS, FNYEAQ. This CDR3 is 15 amino acids long. Deletions cut 1 base from V and 7 bases from J, with 14 bases between. The CDR3 loop reads CASSLEAGSGNEQFF. The CDR3, as DNA: TGTGCCAGCAGCTTAGAGGCGGGATCGGGTAATGAGCAGTTCTTC.

CDR3 in amino acids: CASSFRTSGSDEQFF. The CDR3 nucleotides are TGTGCCAGCAGTTTCCGGACTAGCGGGAGCGATGAGCAGTTCTTC. The chain recombines TRBV6-5 with TRBJ2-1; 13 bases are a match to TRBD2. With 4 bases clipped from V and 8 bases from J, the junction kept 5 bases outside the gene matches. The germline gives CDR1 MNHEY, CDR2 SVGAGI. The CDR3 consists of 15 residues.

The chain uses TRBV2 and TRBJ2-2; TRBD2 matches 9 bases. Germline CDR1 is SNHLY and CDR2 is FYNNEI. The CDR3 runs to 17 residues. The trim removed 11 bases at V and 4 bases at J, leaving 17 bases unmatched. CDR3 sequence: CAGGGRAGTLITGELFF. CDR3 nucleotide sequence: TGTGCCGGCGGCGGGAGGGCGGGGACTTTAATCACCGGGGAGCTGTTTTTT.

The chain couples TRBV13 to TRBJ1-2; D perhaps matches TRBD1 (5 bases). This CDR3 has 13 amino acids. The V end was cut by 0 bases, the J end by 6 bases, with 8 bases between. The germline gives CDR1 PRHDT, CDR2 FYEKMQ (reference sequence). This chain's CDR3 is CASSLGRADGYTF. CDR3 coding DNA: TGTGCCAGCAGCTTAGGCAGGGCGGATGGCTACACCTTC.

V usage is TRBV5-1 and J usage is TRBJ2-5, with TRBD2 matching 14 bases. Losses at the gene ends were 4 bases for V and 5 bases for J; bases not matched to a gene: 10. The germline gives CDR1 SGHRS, CDR2 YFSETQ. The length of the CDR3 is 17 residues. DNA of the CDR3: TGCGCCAGCAGCCCCACCTGGACTAGCGGGAGGTGGGAGACCCAGTACTTC. Translating it yields CASSPTWTSGRWETQYF.

The CDR3 nucleotides read TGTGCCAGCAGCCCTACGACAGGGGAAGAAAACACCATATATTTT. Translation gives CASSPTTGEENTIYF. This chain links TRBV4-2 with TRBJ1-3; 8 nucleotides line up with TRBD1. Germline values: CDR1 LGHNA, CDR2 YNFKEQ. This CDR3 is built from 15 residues. With V trimmed by 4 bases and J by 6 bases, 8 bases remained unmatched.

This chain joins TRBV30 and TRBJ1-5; D gene ambiguous. Trimming stripped 3 bases from V and 7 bases from J, with 19 bases between. This CDR3 region has 15 residues. In germline, CDR1 is GTSNPN, CDR2 SVGIG (reference sequence). The CDR3 coding sequence is TGTGCCTGGAGAGCCGGGAGGGCCGGAGAACAGCCCCAGCATTTT. It is translated as CAWRAGRAGEQPQHF.

The chain combines TRBV28 with TRBJ1-5; D is unresolved. The germline gives CDR1 MDHEN, CDR2 SYDVKM. The CDR3 is made up of 14 amino acids. The V and J ends lost 8 bases and 2 bases respectively, with 13 bases between them. CDR3 in DNA: TGTGCCAGCTCTCGGTCGTACGGCAATCAGCCCCAGCATTTT. Translation: CASSRSYGNQPQHF.

Points on this clone: The germline gene is not matched at one end of the junction; a read error may be the cause. V usage is TRBV7-2 and J usage is TRBJ2-5; D is uncertain. The germline V gene encodes CDR1 SGHTA and CDR2 FQGNSA. This CDR3 has 12 residues. The CDR3 spells CASSLYQEAQYF. The CDR3 bases are TGTGCCAGCAGCTTATACCAAGAGGCCCAGTACTTC. The whole variable domain, filled in from reference TRBV7-2 and TRBJ2-5, reads GAGVSQSPSNKVTEKGKDVELRCDPISGHTALYWYRQSLGQGLEFLIYFQGNSAPDKSGLPSDRFSAERTGGSVSTLTIQRTQQEDSAVYLCASSLYQEAQYFGPGTRLLVL.

The rearrangement uses TRBV19 and TRBJ1-1; tentatively, D is TRBD1 (5 bases). Germline CDR1 and CDR2: LNHDA and SQIVND (reference sequence). The CDR3 has 14 residues. The V and J ends lost 5 bases and 4 bases respectively, with 14 bases between them. CDR3: CASSLRHGGTEAFF. CDR3 nucleotides: TGTGCCAGTAGTTTAAGACACGGGGGCACTGAAGCTTTCTTT. Complete variable domain (other parts from reference TRBV19 and TRBJ1-1): DGGITQSPKYLFRKEGQNVTLSCEQNLNHDAMYWYRQDPGQGLRLIYYSQIVNDFQKGDIAEGYSVSREKKESFPLTVTSAQKNPTAFYLCASSLRHGGTEAFFGQGTRLTVV.

This clone occurred a few times. The rearrangement uses TRBV5-1 and TRBJ1-4, with TRBD1 matching over 9 bases. This CDR3 is built from 14 residues. Germline assignment: CDR1 SGHRS and CDR2 YFSETQ. Trimming at V came to 6 bases and at J to 6 bases, leaving 6 bases not matched to a gene. CDR3 sequence reads: CASKIQGADEKLFF. The CDR3, as DNA: TGCGCCAGCAAGATACAGGGGGCGGATGAAAAACTGTTTTTT.

The chain employs TRBV5-4 and TRBJ1-1; 7 bases map to TRBD1. CDR1 is SGHNT and CDR2 is YYREEE in the germline V gene (reference sequence). The V and J ends lost 4 bases and 1 base, in that order; junction bases with no gene match: 1. The CDR3 is 13 amino acids. CDR3 loop: CASSGDRNTEAFF. CDR3 nucleotide sequence: TGTGCCAGCAGCGGGGACAGGAACACTGAAGCTTTCTTT. The entire variable domain, with the rest obtained from reference TRBV5-4 and TRBJ1-1, is as follows: ETGVTQSPTHLIKTRGQQVTLRCSSQSGHNTVSWYQQALGQGPQFIFQYYREEENGRGNFPPRFSGLQFPNYSSELNVNALELDDSALYLCASSGDRNTEAFFGQGTRLTVV.

The sample holds a few counts of this clone. The chain combines TRBV5-4 with TRBJ1-2; D gene ambiguous. V was trimmed by 4 bases and J by 2 bases, leaving 12 bases between them. CDR1 and CDR2 from the germline V gene are SGHNT and YYREEE (reference sequence). The CDR3 extends over 14 amino acids. CDR3 loop: CASSRPGSNYGYTF. CDR3 DNA sequence: TGTGCCAGCAGCCGCCCCGGGAGCAACTATGGCTACACCTTC. Combining the CDR3 with reference TRBV5-4 and TRBJ1-2 gives the whole variable domain ETGVTQSPTHLIKTRGQQVTLRCSSQSGHNTVSWYQQALGQGPQFIFQYYREEENGRGNFPPRFSGLQFPNYSSELNVNALELDDSALYLCASSRPGSNYGYTFGSGTRLTVV.

This chain links TRBV6-1 with TRBJ2-4, with TRBD2 identical over 10 bases. Per germline, CDR1 MNHNS and CDR2 SASEGT. With V trimmed by 10 bases and J by 5 bases, 5 bases remained unmatched. The CDR3 contains 13 residues. CDR3 region: CANYTSGENIQYF. The CDR3 coding sequence is TGTGCCAACTATACTAGCGGGGAAAACATTCAGTACTTC.